Presented here are 22 T cell receptor beta chains from one specimen sequenced in a study of OX40 agonist ivuxolimab in advanced cancers. The repertoire was sequenced with immunoSEQ multiplex PCR; TCRdb's copy has only in-frame clones and lacks some. This table holds tens of thousands of clones, 85% to 90% found once. This specimen was CD4+ or CD8+ T cells sorted from blood, taken in a trial of the OX40 agonist ivuxolimab. The receptors originated from an adult with an advanced solid tumor such as melanoma, head and neck, liver or kidney cancer.

The sample holds one count of this clone. The chain recombines TRBV6-6 with TRBJ1-5; 8 bases are shared with TRBD1. CDR1 and CDR2 from the germline V gene are MNHNY and SVGAGI (reference sequence). This CDR3 has 16 amino acids. The ends lost 2 bases at V and 0 bases at J; junction bases unmatched: 3. CDR3 DNA sequence: TGTGCCAGCAGTTACACAGGGGGTTATAGCAATCAGCCCCAGCATTTT. Its protein product is CASSYTGGYSNQPQHF.

The chain is built from TRBV7-9 and TRBJ2-7, with TRBD1 as a possible D gene (5 bases). Germline V gene lookup returns CDR1 SEHNR and CDR2 FQNEAQ (reference sequence). The CDR3 runs 9 residues. The CDR3 spells CGTIYEQYF. CDR3 nucleotide sequence: TGTGGGACAATCTACGAGCAGTACTTC.

V usage is TRBV5-1 and J usage is TRBJ2-7, with D unresolved. Germline CDR1 reads SGHRS; CDR2 reads YFSETQ. V lost 3 bases to trimming and J lost 5 bases, with 12 bases between them. The CDR3 runs 13 residues. CDR3 sequence: CASSSGASNEQYF. The CDR3 bases are TGCGCCAGCAGCTCCGGCGCGAGCAACGAGCAGTACTTC.

On this clone: The same CDR3 also results from other DNA sequences found in this sample. The rearrangement uses TRBV5-1 and TRBJ2-1; the D call may be TRBD1 or TRBD2 (5 bases each). V lost 0 bases to trimming and J lost 0 bases, with 7 bases between them. The CDR3 length is 15 residues. Per germline, CDR1 SGHRS and CDR2 YFSETQ. The CDR3 DNA is TGCGCCAGCAGCTTGGGTGGGGGCTCCTACAATGAGCAGTTCTTC. Translation: CASSLGGGSYNEQFF.

This chain uses TRBV28 with TRBJ2-5; 11 bases are a match to TRBD2. J lost 0 bases, V lost 6 bases, and 18 bases had no gene match. CDR3 length: 20 amino acids. Germline-derived CDR1 and CDR2 are MDHEN and SYDVKM. The CDR3 reads CASSPSWLAGGERYQETQYF. In DNA, the CDR3 is TGTGCCAGCAGCCCAAGTTGGCTAGCGGGGGGCGAGCGGTACCAAGAGACCCAGTACTTC.

About this clone itself: In the same sample, other DNA sequences code for this CDR3. J is TRBJ2-7 and V is TRBV28, with 10 bases that match TRBD1. J lost 4 bases, V lost 4 bases, and 1 base had no gene match. The CDR3 is 13 amino acids. Germline V CDR1 and CDR2: MDHEN, SYDVKM. CDR3 in DNA: TGTGCCAGCAGTTCGGGACAGGGGTACGAGCAGTACTTC. Translation: CASSSGQGYEQYF. Complete variable domain (other parts from reference TRBV28 and TRBJ2-7): DVKVTQSSRYLVKRTGEKVFLECVQDMDHENMFWYRQDPGLGLRLIYFSYDVKMKEKGDIPEGYSVSREKKERFSLILESASTNQTSMYLCASSSGQGYEQYFGPGTRLTVT.

The CDR3 nucleotides read TGCGCCAGCAGCTTGCAGTCGGGAATTCGAGGCACTGAAGCTTTCTTT. Amino acids: CASSLQSGIRGTEAFF. This chain connects TRBV5-1 to TRBJ1-1; no clear D. Trimming removed 1 base at V and 4 bases at J, with 17 bases between. The CDR3 extends over 16 amino acids. CDR1 and CDR2 from the germline V gene are SGHRS and YFSETQ.

The rearrangement joins TRBV27 to TRBJ2-3; D tentatively reads TRBD1 or TRBD2 (5 bases each). The germline V gene encodes CDR1 MNHEY and CDR2 SMNVEV (reference sequence). Trimming shortened V by 8 bases and J by 1 base, and 13 bases separated the two germline ends. The CDR3 length is 14 residues. The CDR3 region has the DNA TGTGCCAGCGGGACCCTCGCCGGCACAGATACGCAGTATTTT. It is translated as CASGTLAGTDTQYF.

The chain recombines TRBV7-2 with TRBJ2-5; possibly TRBD2 for D (6 bases). CDR3 length: 14 residues. Trimming cost V 1 base and J 5 bases, with 11 bases left between them. In germline, CDR1 is SGHTA, CDR2 FQGNSA. Written as DNA, the CDR3 is TGTGCCAGCAGCTTAGTGGGGGGTGGGGAGACCCAGTACTTC. Residues: CASSLVGGGETQYF.

The rearrangement links TRBV2 to TRBJ1-2; D is ambiguous. There are 11 residues in the CDR3. V was clipped by 4 bases and J by 8 bases, with 8 bases between them. CDR1 and CDR2 from the germline V gene are SNHLY and FYNNEI. CDR3 sequence: CASSARIGYTF. The CDR3 DNA is TGTGCCAGCAGTGCTAGGATCGGCTACACCTTC.

The rearrangement uses TRBV28 and TRBJ1-2, with 10 bases lining up with TRBD1. V was clipped by 5 bases and J by 1 base; unmatched bases: 4. CDR3 length: 15 amino acids. Per germline, CDR1 MDHEN and CDR2 SYDVKM. This CDR3 reads CASSTGQGGNYGYTF. In DNA form, the CDR3 reads TGTGCCAGCAGTACTGGACAGGGGGGTAACTATGGCTACACCTTC.

This chain uses TRBV18 with TRBJ1-2; unclear D gene. V was clipped by 6 bases and J by 2 bases, with 7 bases between them. Germline V CDR1 and CDR2: KGHSH, LQKENI. There are 12 residues in the CDR3. CDR3 coding DNA: TGTGCCAGCTCGTCCAACAACTATGGCTACACCTTC. It specifies CASSSNNYGYTF.

This clone was observed a handful of times. The rearrangement joins TRBV30 to TRBJ1-6; D is unclear. This CDR3 comprises 12 residues. Trimming cost V 7 bases and J 6 bases, with 10 bases left between them. In germline, CDR1 is GTSNPN, CDR2 SVGIG (reference sequence). CDR3 sequence: CALDGSNSPLHF. CDR3 nucleotides: TGTGCCTTAGACGGTTCTAATTCACCCCTCCACTTT.

The chain joins TRBV11-2 to TRBJ1-5; tentative D call: TRBD1 (6 bases). V lost 5 bases and J lost 7, with 12 bases in between. The germline V gene encodes CDR1 SGHAT and CDR2 FQNNGV. The CDR3 runs 13 residues. The DNA of the CDR3 is TGTGCCAGCAGCATGGACAGAGGACAGCCCCAGCATTTT. It encodes CASSMDRGQPQHF.

The V gene is TRBV28, the J gene TRBJ2-7, with 8 positions matching TRBD1. This CDR3 has 13 amino acids. The V gene's germline CDR1 is MDHEN and CDR2 SYDVKM. V shed 5 bases and J 4 bases; nucleotides not matched to a gene: 4. CDR3 loop: CASSRTGPYEQYF. The CDR3 bases are TGTGCCAGCAGTCGGACAGGGCCGTACGAGCAGTACTTC.

J is TRBJ1-2 and V is TRBV7-2, with D unresolved. Trimming cost V 0 bases and J 5 bases, with 7 bases left between them. Germline values: CDR1 SGHTA, CDR2 FQGNSA. This CDR3 region has 13 residues. The DNA for the CDR3 is TGTGCCAGCAGCTTAGCGGGAAGATATGGCTACACCTTC. It yields the protein CASSLAGRYGYTF. The complete variable domain, with remaining parts taken from reference TRBV7-2 and TRBJ1-2, reads GAGVSQSPSNKVTEKGKDVELRCDPISGHTALYWYRQSLGQGLEFLIYFQGNSAPDKSGLPSDRFSAERTGGSVSTLTIQRTQQEDSAVYLCASSLAGRYGYTFGSGTRLTVV.

Only one count was recorded for this clone. This sequence joins TRBV2 and TRBJ2-5; TRBD2 matches at 15 bases. The CDR3 consists of 16 residues. J was trimmed by 5 bases and V by 6 bases; bases with no gene match: 7. CDR1 and CDR2 from the germline V gene are SNHLY and FYNNEI. This CDR3 reads CASSRGLAGGLETQYF. In DNA form, the CDR3 reads TGTGCCAGCAGCCGAGGACTAGCGGGGGGGCTGGAGACCCAGTACTTC.

The V and J genes are TRBV5-1 and TRBJ2-4; maybe TRBD1 (5 bases). Deletions cut 0 bases from V and 0 bases from J, with 10 bases between. Germline assignment: CDR1 SGHRS and CDR2 YFSETQ. CDR3 length: 16 amino acids. Written as DNA, the CDR3 is TGCGCCAGCAGCTTGGCAGGACATTTAGCCAAAAACATTCAGTACTTC. Translation gives CASSLAGHLAKNIQYF.

The J gene is TRBJ1-4, the V gene TRBV7-8; tentative D call: TRBD1 (6 bases). CDR1 SGHVS and CDR2 FQNEAQ come from the germline V gene. The CDR3 contains 17 residues. The V gene lost 1 base and the J gene lost 7 bases, with 19 bases spanning the gap. The CDR3 loop is CASSLVRTQGPSEKLFF. CDR3 DNA: TGTGCCAGCAGCTTAGTGAGGACACAGGGCCCCAGTGAAAAACTGTTTTTT.

The chain couples TRBV19 to TRBJ1-5; no clear D gene. The germline CDR1 and CDR2 sequences are LNHDA and SQIVND (reference sequence). V gave up 4 bases and J gave up 0 bases, with 10 bases separating them. CDR3 length: 15 amino acids. The CDR3 here is CASSTTGNSNQPQHF. In DNA form, the CDR3 reads TGTGCCAGTAGTACAACCGGGAATAGCAATCAGCCCCAGCATTTT.

This chain joins TRBV6-5 and TRBJ1-5; D remains unclear. This CDR3 region has 13 residues. Germline V CDR1 and CDR2: MNHEY, SVGAGI. Trimming took off 2 bases at V and 7 bases at J, with 9 bases between the two ends. In nucleotides, the CDR3 is TGTGCCAGCAGTTACCACCCCGACCAGCCCCAGCATTTT. Amino acids: CASSYHPDQPQHF.

The chain has TRBV5-4 and TRBJ1-2; 8 bases match TRBD1. This CDR3 comprises 14 residues. The germline V gene has CDR1 SGHNT and CDR2 YYREEE (reference sequence). The V and J ends lost 4 bases and 1 base, in that order; junction bases with no gene match: 3. This CDR3 reads CASSLTGVNYGYTF. Written as DNA, the CDR3 is TGTGCCAGCAGCCTGACAGGGGTTAACTATGGCTACACCTTC.